This TCR beta chain is drawn from a study of CD8+ T cells in alopecia areata. V was pared by 4 bases and J by 4 bases, with 7 bases of the junction left unmatched. This CDR3 has 14 amino acids. Looked up from germline, CDR1 is MNHEY and CDR2 is SVGAGI. Extracted from the samples, RNA was reverse transcribed into cDNA to serve as the sequencing template. The protocol was immunoSEQ multiplex PCR, while the TCRdb copy is restricted to in-frame clones and leaves out a portion. The sample records around 150,000 clones, 62% being singletons. The sample was CD8+ T cells sorted from blood. The chain is built from TRBV6-5 and TRBJ2-7, with 7 bases lining up with TRBD1. The sequence was collected from a human donor in good health. The CDR3 coding sequence is TGTGCCAGCAGTTCCTCGACAGGGATATACGAGCAGTACTTC. This gives the protein CASSSSTGIYEQYF.